Below are 4 T cell receptor beta chains sequenced from a single sample in a study of T cell changes during pregnancy in multiple sclerosis. Clones were sequenced by immunoSEQ multiplex PCR, and TCRdb holds only the in-frame ones, with some missing. This table has 80,000 to 100,000 clones, approximately 90% appearing once. This specimen consisted of peripheral blood, obtained in the second trimester of pregnancy. The receptors shown here come from a female donor in good health, enrolled as a control in a pregnancy study.

This chain uses TRBV7-2 with TRBJ2-7; TRBD2 matches at 9 bases. J lost 0 bases, V lost 5 bases, and 14 bases had no gene match. CDR3 size: 18 residues. CDR1 and CDR2 (germline): SGHTA, FQGNSA. CDR3 in amino acids: CASSPRGVAGGVSYEQYF. CDR3 bases: TGTGCCAGCAGCCCCCGGGGGGTGGCGGGAGGGGTCTCCTACGAGCAGTACTTC.

The V and J genes are TRBV7-2 and TRBJ2-5, with 13 bases aligning to TRBD2. Germline CDR1 is SGHTA and CDR2 is FQGNSA. This CDR3 spans 17 amino acids. J was trimmed by 4 bases and V by 8 bases; bases with no gene match: 13. The DNA for the CDR3 is TGTGCCAGCGCCCAAGCCGGAGGACTAGCGGGAGTAGAGACCCAGTACTTC. Amino acid sequence: CASAQAGGLAGVETQYF.

V is TRBV20-1 and J is TRBJ1-2, with D possibly matching TRBD1 (5 bases). The CDR3 extends over 11 amino acids. Trimming took off 6 bases at V and 9 bases at J, with 14 bases between the two ends. Germline loops: CDR1 DFQATT, CDR2 SNEGSKA (reference sequence). CDR3 coding DNA: TGCAGTGCCTCCTTCCAGGGTAGCTACACCTTC. Translated, it gives CSASFQGSYTF.

The chain uses TRBV4-1 and TRBJ1-2, with a tentative D call TRBD1 (6 bases). Germline V gene lookup returns CDR1 MGHRA and CDR2 YSYEKL. Trimming cost V 4 bases and J 0 bases, with 12 bases left between them. The CDR3 loop spans 15 amino acids. The CDR3 DNA follows: TGCGCCAGCAGCCTTTCCGGGGGGCCTAACTATGGCTACACCTTC. This codes for CASSLSGGPNYGYTF.